Below are 5 T cell receptor beta chains sequenced from a single sample in a study of cytomegalovirus exposure and HLA in healthy donors. The assay was immunoSEQ multiplex PCR, and TCRdb's table has in-frame clones only and misses some. Among approximately 150,000 clones, roughly 83% were seen once, and the ten largest hold roughly a tenth. The sequenced material came from PBMCs. These TCRs come from a man aged 25 to 40 in good health and CMV-seropositive.

V gene TRBV9 combines with J gene TRBJ1-1, with D tentatively TRBD1 (5 bases). There are 13 residues in the CDR3. CDR1 and CDR2 from the germline V gene are SGDLS and YYNGEE. The V end lost 4 bases, the J end lost 3 bases, and 10 bases lay between the germline ends. The CDR3 loop reads CASSSSGDTEAFF. Written as DNA, the CDR3 is TGTGCCAGCAGCTCCTCGGGGGACACTGAAGCTTTCTTT.

V is TRBV27 and J is TRBJ1-1, with TRBD1 matching 7 bases. V lost 0 bases to trimming and J lost 5 bases; unmatched junction nucleotides: 6. Germline V gene data show CDR1 as MNHEY and CDR2 as SMNVEV (reference sequence). The CDR3 is 15 residues long. The CDR3, as DNA: TGTGCCAGCAGTTTATCAACAGGGGCGCGTACTGAAGCTTTCTTT. As protein: CASSLSTGARTEAFF.

J is TRBJ2-7 and V is TRBV29-1; 7 bases match TRBD1. The CDR3 length is 15 residues. Germline V gene data show CDR1 as SQVTM and CDR2 as ANQGSEA. Trimming cost V 3 bases and J 0 bases; bases outside gene matches: 8. Here the CDR3 DNA reads TGCAGCGTTGAGGTCCACAGGGGAAGCTCCTACGAGCAGTACTTC. This gives the protein CSVEVHRGSSYEQYF.

There are a few counts of this clone. This chain joins TRBV18 and TRBJ2-5; D call uncertain. The CDR3 is made up of 12 amino acids. Per the germline V gene, CDR1 is KGHSH and CDR2 is LQKENI. Deletions cut 3 bases from V and 5 bases from J, with 7 bases between. The CDR3 here is CASSPADETQYF. The CDR3, as DNA: TGTGCCAGCTCACCGGCTGATGAGACCCAGTACTTC.

This chain links TRBV9 with TRBJ1-2; TRBD1 is a possible D gene (5 bases). The CDR3 loop spans 15 amino acids. Germline V CDR1 and CDR2: SGDLS, YYNGEE. V was cut by 0 bases and J by 4 bases, with 13 bases left in between. CDR3 sequence reads: CASSVELGGGYGYTF. CDR3 in DNA: TGTGCCAGCAGCGTAGAGTTGGGCGGGGGCTATGGCTACACCTTC.